This entry is about one TCR beta chain. This sample was included in a study of shared clonotypes between healthy human individuals. Clones were read by immunoSEQ multiplex PCR, and TCRdb kept only the in-frame ones, dropping some. Of 450,000 to 500,000 clones in the sample, 70% to 80% were seen once. With V trimmed by 4 bases and J by 8 bases, 9 bases remained unmatched. Germline V CDR1 and CDR2: LGHNA, YSLEER. There are 15 residues in the CDR3. The sequenced sample was PBMCs. V and J are TRBV4-3 and TRBJ2-1, with 9 bases aligning to TRBD2. The source is a woman aged 40 to 55 in good health. Some clones in this sample may be carry-over from other donors' samples. The DNA for the CDR3 is TGCGCCAGCAGCCTGAGACTAGCGGCTACGCATGAGCAGTTCTTC. The encoded protein is CASSLRLAATHEQFF.